This record covers a single TCR beta chain. These data are taken from a study of cytomegalovirus exposure and HLA in healthy donors. Trimming cost V 6 bases and J 4 bases; bases outside gene matches: 7. This CDR3 spans 14 amino acids. Germline values: CDR1 SGHTA, CDR2 FQGNSA. TCRdb's copy holds only in-frame clones and misses some; the assay was immunoSEQ multiplex PCR. The sample holds roughly 150,000 clones, approximately 91% seen once. The sample consisted of PBMCs. The rearrangement joins TRBV7-2 to TRBJ1-2; 8 nucleotides match TRBD1. This clonotype originated in a woman between 18 and 29 years old in good health and CMV-seropositive. CDR3: CASRTGTGLYGYTF. In nucleotides, the CDR3 is TGTGCCAGCAGAACCGGGACAGGCCTCTATGGCTACACCTTC.